This TCR beta chain was sequenced during a study of early T cells in non-severe SARS-CoV-2 infection. Overall study: From unsorted whole blood, bulk RNA was sequenced, and the chains remained unpaired.

V gave up 0 bases and J gave up 3 bases, with 15 bases separating them. Germline assignment: CDR1 SGDLS and CDR2 YYNGEE. The CDR3 has 16 amino acids. General study results and limits: Database matching using VDJdb favored anti-spike CD8 responses, with private and CD4 specificities left missing.

As concerns this clonotype: Antigen specificity is unknown.

cDNA molecules, individually, were tagged with unique molecular identifiers. Via MiXCR, TCRdb re-called the 5' RACE reads, giving one row per CDR3 protein. The profile covers 70,000 to 85,000 distinct CDR3 sequences, with roughly an eighth appearing a single time and around 6% taken by the ten largest. The sequence derives from an adult who was a healthcare worker with PCR-confirmed SARS-CoV-2 infection or an uninfected control (not recorded which). The rearrangement joins TRBV9 to TRBJ2-5; D is possibly TRBD2 (6 bases). Sequencing was carried out using whole blood. The CDR3 spells CASSVGNSGDEETQYF. As DNA, the CDR3 is TGTGCCAGCAGCGTAGGGAATAGCGGAGACGAAGAGACCCAGTACTTC.